This T cell receptor (beta chain) derives from a study of blood T cell repertoires in COVID-19. Study background: Collection of acute and convalescent COVID-19 samples took place in the United States, Italy and Spain. From T cells, B-cell-depleted T cells, or PBMCs came the material, which was cDNA or gDNA.

Seattle cases were enrolled at active infection and followed longitudinally. As processed by the authors: Scientists estimated how many nucleated cells there were by amplifying reference gene primers. Produced via immunoSEQ multiplex PCR; TCRdb's table is partial and in-frame only. That table gives V, J and clone size, and the DNA gave D and trimming. The table records 220,000 or so clones, 86% of them present only once. Losses at the gene ends were 4 bases for V and 5 bases for J; bases not matched to a gene: 7. This CDR3 has 15 residues. Germline V gene sequence: CDR1 ENHRY, CDR2 SYGVKD. V usage is TRBV10-3 and J usage is TRBJ2-3, with TRBD2 matching over 9 bases. This clonotype was sampled from a woman aged 45-65 years with COVID-19, enrolled during active disease. Sequencing was carried out using peripheral blood. The CDR3 DNA reads TGTGCCATCAGTGCACCGAGCGGGGGGTTAGATACGCAGTATTTT. This gives the protein CAISAPSGGLDTQYF.